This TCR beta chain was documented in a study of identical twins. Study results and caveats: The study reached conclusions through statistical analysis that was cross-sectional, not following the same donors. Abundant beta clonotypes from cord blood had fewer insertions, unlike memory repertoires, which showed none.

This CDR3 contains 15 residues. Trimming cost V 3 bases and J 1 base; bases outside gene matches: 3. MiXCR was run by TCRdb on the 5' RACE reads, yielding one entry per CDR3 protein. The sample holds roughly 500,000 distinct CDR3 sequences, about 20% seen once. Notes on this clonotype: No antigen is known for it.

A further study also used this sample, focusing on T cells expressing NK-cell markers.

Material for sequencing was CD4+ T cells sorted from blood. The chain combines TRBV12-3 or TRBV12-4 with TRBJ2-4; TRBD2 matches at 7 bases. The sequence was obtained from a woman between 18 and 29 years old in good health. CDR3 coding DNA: TGTGCCAGCAGTTTTGTCGGGAGGGCCAAAAACATTCAGTACTTC. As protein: CASSFVGRAKNIQYF.